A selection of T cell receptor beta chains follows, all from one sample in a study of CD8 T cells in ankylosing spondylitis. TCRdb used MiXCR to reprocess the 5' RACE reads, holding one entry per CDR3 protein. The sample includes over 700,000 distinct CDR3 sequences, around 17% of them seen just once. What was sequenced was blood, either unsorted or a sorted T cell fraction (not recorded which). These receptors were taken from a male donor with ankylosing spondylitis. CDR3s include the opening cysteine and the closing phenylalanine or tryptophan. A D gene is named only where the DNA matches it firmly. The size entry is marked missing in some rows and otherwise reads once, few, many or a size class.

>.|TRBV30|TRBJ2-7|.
TGTGCCTGGACTGGGACTGAATACAGCGAGCAGTACTTC
CAWTGTEYSEQYF
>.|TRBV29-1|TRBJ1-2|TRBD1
TGCAGCGTGGGCAAGACAGGGAGTTCTAGTGGCTACACCTTC
CSVGKTGSSSGYTF
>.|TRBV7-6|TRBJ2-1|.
TGTGCCAGCAGCTTAGCGGGGGACAATGAGCAGTTCTTC
CASSLAGDNEQFF
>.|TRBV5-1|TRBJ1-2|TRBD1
TGCGCCAGCAGAACCGGGACAGGGGGAATCTATGGCTACACCTTC
CASRTGTGGIYGYTF
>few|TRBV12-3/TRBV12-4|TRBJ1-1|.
TGTGCCAGCACCTCGCTGGGTGGCGGAGCTTTCTTT
CASTSLGGGAFF
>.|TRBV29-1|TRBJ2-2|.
TGCAGCGTTCCCCGGGACTTGAACACCGGGGAGCTGTTTTTT
CSVPRDLNTGELFF
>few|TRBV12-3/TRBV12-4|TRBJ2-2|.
TGTGCCAGCAGCCCTGGGGGGTCCGTGGCCGGGGAGCTGTTTTTT
CASSPGGSVAGELFF
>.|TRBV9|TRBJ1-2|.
TGTGCCAGCAGCGTAGGAGGGCAGGGGACTTCTTATGGCTACACCTTC
CASSVGGQGTSYGYTF
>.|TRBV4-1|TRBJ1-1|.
TGCGCCAGCAGCCAAGGGGCGCAGTCGCAAACTGAAGCTTTCTTT
CASSQGAQSQTEAFF
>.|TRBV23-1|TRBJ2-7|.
TGCGCCAGCAGTCTCCGTAAGGAGCAGTACTTC
CASSLRKEQYF
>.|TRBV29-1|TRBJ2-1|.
TGCAGCGTAAGTAAACGCTCCTACAATGAGCAGTTCTTC
CSVSKRSYNEQFF
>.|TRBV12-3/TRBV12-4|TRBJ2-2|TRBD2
TGTGCCAGCAGTTTTGGGGCTAGCGGTGATACCGGGGAGCTGTTTTTT
CASSFGASGDTGELFF
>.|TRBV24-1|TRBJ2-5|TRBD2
TGTGCCCTCCGGCGGGGGGCTTGGGCTTCCCAAGAGACCCAGTACTTC
CALRRGAWASQETQYF
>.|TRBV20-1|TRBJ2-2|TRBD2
TGCAGTGCTCCCGGGACTAGCGAGGCCGGGGAGCTGTTTTTT
CSAPGTSEAGELFF
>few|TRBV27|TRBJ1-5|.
TGTGCCAGCAGCCCGGGTTGGAGCAATCAGCCCCAGCATTTT
CASSPGWSNQPQHF
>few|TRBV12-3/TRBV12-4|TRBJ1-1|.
TGTGCCAGCAGCCCCTTTGGACGGGGGGTGGGGGAAAACACTGAAGCTTTCTTT
CASSPFGRGVGENTEAFF
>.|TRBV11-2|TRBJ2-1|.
TGTGCCAGCAGCCCACAGTCCTACAATGAGCAGTTCTTC
CASSPQSYNEQFF
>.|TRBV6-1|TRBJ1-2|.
TGTGCCAGCAGGGTTATGGGGCGGTATGGCTACACCTTC
CASRVMGRYGYTF
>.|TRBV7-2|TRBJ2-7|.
TGTGCCAGCAGCTTTGTAGGGACAATCTACGAGCAGTACTTC
CASSFVGTIYEQYF
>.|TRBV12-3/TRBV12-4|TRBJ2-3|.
TGTGCCAGCAGACGCCGGGGGCTCACAGATACGCAGTATTTT
CASRRRGLTDTQYF
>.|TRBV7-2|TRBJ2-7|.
TGTGCCAGCAGCTTCGAGACCGTCTCCGAGCAGTACTTC
CASSFETVSEQYF
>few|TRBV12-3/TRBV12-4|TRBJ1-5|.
TGTGCCAGCAGAACTGACGGATTTCAGCCCCAGCATTTT
CASRTDGFQPQHF
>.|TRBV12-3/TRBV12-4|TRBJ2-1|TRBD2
TGTGCCAGCGCAACAACGGGACTAGGCCCGGGTGAGCAGTTCTTC
CASATTGLGPGEQFF
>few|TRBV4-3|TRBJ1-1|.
TGCGCCAGCAGCCAAGATATCGGGGCCCTGAACACTGAAGCTTTCTTT
CASSQDIGALNTEAFF
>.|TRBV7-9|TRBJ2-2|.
TGTGCCAGCAGCCTTCAGTCCACCGGGGAGCTGTTTTTT
CASSLQSTGELFF
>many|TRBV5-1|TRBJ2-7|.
TGCGCCAGCAGCTTTGACGGGAAGTACGAGCAGTACTTC
CASSFDGKYEQYF
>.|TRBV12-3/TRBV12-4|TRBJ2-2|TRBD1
TGTGCCAGCAGCTTACCCGGGACAGGGAACACCGGGGAGCTGTTTTTT
CASSLPGTGNTGELFF
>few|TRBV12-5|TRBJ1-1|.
TGTGCTAATGAGGAGGGGGGATGGGGTACTGAAGCTTTCTTT
CANEEGGWGTEAFF
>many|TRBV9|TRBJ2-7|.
TGTGCCAGCAGCGCGTCGAGTCTAGCGTTCTACGAGCAGTACTTC
CASSASSLAFYEQYF
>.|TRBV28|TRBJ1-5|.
TGTGCCAGCAGCCCGATGACACAGGGAGGGGGGAATCAGCCCCAGCATTTT
CASSPMTQGGGNQPQHF